These 22 T cell receptor beta chains were sequenced from one sample in a study of sequential checkpoint blockade in melanoma. Specified treatment: randomized to nivolumab then ipilimumab (arm A) or the reverse (arm B). The data were produced by immunoSEQ multiplex PCR, yet TCRdb's version contains in-frame clones alone and is incomplete. The table has tens of thousands of clones, about nine tenths seen once. The source material was CD8+ T cells sorted from blood (inferred from file names), sampled from a patient given nivolumab and ipilimumab in sequence. The receptors derive from a human donor with melanoma.

The chain employs TRBV13 and TRBJ2-7; D remains unclear. The CDR3 runs to 13 residues. Trimming took 5 bases from V and 0 from J, leaving 8 bases between them. CDR1 is PRHDT and CDR2 is FYEKMQ in the germline V gene (reference sequence). The CDR3 nucleotides are TGTGCCAGCAGCCCCTTTAGCTCCTACGAGCAGTACTTC. Its translation: CASSPFSSYEQYF.

V gene TRBV7-6 combines with J gene TRBJ2-3; D unclear. The CDR3 runs to 14 residues. V lost 0 bases to trimming and J lost 0 bases, with 4 bases between them. Germline values: CDR1 SGHVS, CDR2 FNYEAQ. CDR3 in amino acids: CASSLAASTDTQYF. Written as DNA, the CDR3 is TGTGCCAGCAGCTTAGCGGCTAGCACAGATACGCAGTATTTT.

The rearrangement links TRBV27 to TRBJ2-3; TRBD2 is a possible D gene (5 bases). The ends were cut back, 3 bases at V and 3 bases at J, with 13 bases in the middle. The CDR3 is made up of 15 amino acids. Germline loops: CDR1 MNHEY, CDR2 SMNVEV (reference sequence). The CDR3 DNA reads as TGTGCCAGCAGTTTGGGTGTTACGGGGACAGATACGCAGTATTTT. It translates to CASSLGVTGTDTQYF.

This CDR3 is CASIQGDSYEQYF. Here the CDR3 DNA reads TGTGCCAGCATCCAGGGGGACTCCTACGAGCAGTACTTC. The chain joins TRBV2 to TRBJ2-7; 7 nucleotides line up with TRBD1. This CDR3 spans 13 amino acids. Per germline, CDR1 SNHLY and CDR2 FYNNEI. The junction had 3 bases not matched to a gene; V was cut back by 7 bases and J by 0 bases.

This chain joins TRBV9 and TRBJ2-1, with 12 bases fitting TRBD2. The CDR3 is 17 residues long. Germline V CDR1 and CDR2: SGDLS, YYNGEE. J was trimmed by 4 bases and V by 0 bases; bases with no gene match: 5. CDR3 sequence (DNA): TGTGCCAGCAGCGTAGGGATAGGACTAGCGGGATACAATGAGCAGTTCTTC. Residues: CASSVGIGLAGYNEQFF.

This clone has only a few counts. The chain combines TRBV7-6 with TRBJ2-3; TRBD2 aligns across 14 bases. There are 16 residues in the CDR3. Germline loops: CDR1 SGHVS, CDR2 FNYEAQ. V was clipped by 7 bases and J by 5 bases; unmatched bases: 8. The CDR3 region is CASTEGTSGSLDTQYF. CDR3 DNA sequence: TGTGCCAGCACCGAGGGGACTAGCGGGAGTTTAGATACGCAGTATTTT.

This clone was found once. The chain combines TRBV13 with TRBJ2-1; TRBD1 might be the D (6 bases). Germline CDR1 PRHDT, CDR2 FYEKMQ (reference sequence). V was cut by 5 bases and J by 4 bases, with 12 bases left in between. This CDR3 region has 14 residues. The CDR3 is CASSAGTNYNEQFF. CDR3 DNA: TGTGCCAGCAGCGCCGGGACAAATTACAATGAGCAGTTCTTC.

The chain joins TRBV10-3 to TRBJ2-1; 14 bases align to TRBD2. V was clipped by 4 bases and J by 4 bases; unmatched bases: 0. The CDR3 is 15 amino acids. Germline values: CDR1 ENHRY, CDR2 SYGVKD. CDR3 coding DNA: TGTGCCATCAGTGGACTAGCGGGAGGGTACAATGAGCAGTTCTTC. This sequence encodes CAISGLAGGYNEQFF.

The table lists this clone with a few counts. The rearrangement joins TRBV10-3 to TRBJ1-3, with D possibly TRBD1 on 6 matching bases. The germline gives CDR1 ENHRY, CDR2 SYGVKD. The CDR3 sequence is 13 residues long. The germline V and J ends were trimmed by 7 bases and 6 bases, with 13 bases remaining between them. CDR3 region: CAIKTTGTNTIYF. In DNA, the CDR3 is TGTGCCATCAAGACTACAGGGACAAACACCATATATTTT.

The V call is TRBV4-2, the J call TRBJ2-7; D possibly corresponds to TRBD2 (5 bases). Germline-derived CDR1 and CDR2 are LGHNA and YNFKEQ. The V gene lost 2 bases and the J gene lost 7 bases, with 12 bases spanning the gap. This CDR3 comprises 13 residues. DNA for the CDR3: TGTGCCAGCAGCCAAATGGCGGGTTTAGAGCAGTACGTC. This sequence encodes CASSQMAGLEQYV.

This clone was observed a few times. V and J are TRBV5-1 and TRBJ2-7, with TRBD1 matching 10 bases. The CDR3 has 15 residues. CDR1 and CDR2 (germline): SGHRS, YFSETQ. The J segment lost 4 bases and the V segment lost 0 bases, leaving 4 bases of the junction unmatched. The CDR3 DNA reads TGCGCCAGCAGCTTGGTGAGGACAGGGGGATACGAGCAGTACGTC. It encodes CASSLVRTGGYEQYV.

This sequence joins TRBV7-9 and TRBJ1-4; D not resolved. The V gene's germline CDR1 is SEHNR and CDR2 FQNEAQ (reference sequence). Trimming shortened V by 4 bases and J by 6 bases, and 18 bases separated the two germline ends. This CDR3 comprises 16 residues. In DNA, the CDR3 is TGTGCCAGCAGCTATACCCCGCGGAGCACGTATGAAAAACTGTTTTTT. Translation gives CASSYTPRSTYEKLFF.

The CDR3 loop reads CASSPRTGRYYEQYF. In nucleotides, the CDR3 is TGTGCCAGCTCACCCAGGACAGGGCGGTATTACGAGCAGTACTTC. The genes are TRBV18 and TRBJ2-7; 8 bases line up with TRBD1. This CDR3 has 15 amino acids. The V gene's germline CDR1 is KGHSH and CDR2 LQKENI. With 3 bases clipped from V and 4 bases from J, the junction kept 8 bases outside the gene matches.

The genes are TRBV6-5 and TRBJ1-2; D unresolved. The CDR3 extends over 13 amino acids. Germline V CDR1 and CDR2: MNHEY, SVGAGI. The ends were cut back, 8 bases at V and 4 bases at J, with 14 bases in the middle. The CDR3 is CASSVAGGYGYTF. In DNA form, the CDR3 reads TGTGCCAGCTCCGTGGCTGGTGGCTATGGCTACACCTTC.

DNA for the CDR3: TGTGCCAGCAGGAAGAGCTCCTATAATTCACCCCTCCACTTT. Its protein is CASRKSSYNSPLHF. The V and J genes are TRBV6-5 and TRBJ1-6; no clear D. Germline CDR1 MNHEY, CDR2 SVGAGI. CDR3 length equals 14 residues. V lost 6 bases, J lost 0 bases, and 6 bases lay in between.

This chain connects TRBV7-9 to TRBJ2-3; TRBD2 aligns across 7 bases. Germline assignment: CDR1 SEHNR and CDR2 FQNEAQ (reference sequence). V shed 1 base, J shed 4 bases, and the junction held 2 bases outside the gene matches. CDR3 length equals 14 residues. CDR3 protein: CASSLEREADTQYF. Written as DNA, the CDR3 is TGTGCCAGCAGCTTAGAACGGGAGGCAGATACGCAGTATTTT.

V and J are TRBV5-4 and TRBJ2-7; no firm D call. The germline V gene encodes CDR1 SGHNT and CDR2 YYREEE (reference sequence). V shed 6 bases and J shed 2 bases, with 15 bases lying between them. The CDR3 has 14 amino acids. CDR3 protein: CASTSRVPPYEQYF. Here the CDR3 DNA reads TGTGCCAGCACCTCCCGGGTACCACCCTACGAGCAGTACTTC. The full variable domain, its missing parts supplied by reference TRBV5-4 and TRBJ2-7, is ETGVTQSPTHLIKTRGQQVTLRCSSQSGHNTVSWYQQALGQGPQFIFQYYREEENGRGNFPPRFSGLQFPNYSSELNVNALELDDSALYLCASTSRVPPYEQYFGPGTRLTVT.

This clone showed up just once. The rearrangement joins TRBV20-1 to TRBJ1-2, with D unresolved. The V end lost 3 bases, the J end lost 6 bases, and 5 bases lay between the germline ends. The germline V gene has CDR1 DFQATT and CDR2 SNEGSKA (reference sequence). This CDR3 spans 10 amino acids. CDR3 in amino acids: CSASPDGYTF. CDR3 DNA sequence: TGCAGTGCTAGCCCCGATGGCTACACCTTC.

The chain joins TRBV27 to TRBJ2-1; 10 nucleotides agree with TRBD2. CDR3 length: 17 residues. Trimming at V came to 0 bases and at J to 8 bases, leaving 10 bases not matched to a gene. CDR1 and CDR2 (germline): MNHEY, SMNVEV (reference sequence). The CDR3, as DNA: TGTGCCAGCAGTTTATCGTTTCGTCTAGCGGGAGTCTATGAGCAGTTCTTC. It codes for CASSLSFRLAGVYEQFF.

This clone occurred once. This chain connects TRBV9 to TRBJ2-5, with D possibly matching TRBD2 (7 bases). The CDR3 loop spans 18 amino acids. With 4 bases removed from V and 1 base from J, the gap between germline ends came to 23 bases. The germline gives CDR1 SGDLS, CDR2 YYNGEE. The CDR3 nucleotides are TGTGCCAGCAGCCATCCGAGGGGGGGGGTGGTCGGCCAAGAGACCCAGTACTTC. Residues: CASSHPRGGVVGQETQYF.

The V and J genes are TRBV6-1 and TRBJ2-1; 13 bases are a match to TRBD2. Germline V gene lookup returns CDR1 MNHNS and CDR2 SASEGT. V dropped 1 base and J dropped 8; count of bases not matched to a gene: 2. This CDR3 has 15 amino acids. The CDR3 region has the DNA TGTGCCAGCAGTGAAGGACTAGCGGGAGGCGATGAGCAGTTCTTC. Translating gives CASSEGLAGGDEQFF.

The V and J genes are TRBV5-1 and TRBJ1-4, with 9 bases matching TRBD1. This CDR3 has 14 amino acids. Germline-derived CDR1 and CDR2 are SGHRS and YFSETQ. V trimming: 2 bases; J trimming: 8 bases; junction bases outside the gene matches: 4. CDR3 bases: TGCGCCAGCAGCTTCGGGACAGGGTACGAAAAACTGTTTTTT. Amino acid sequence: CASSFGTGYEKLFF.